This T cell receptor (beta chain) was identified during a study of chemoradiotherapy in HPV16-positive cancers. Study results and caveats: Non-HPV-specific T cells did not expand in tumors during treatment, whereas candidate HPV-specific clones and E7-related motifs did.

CDR1 and CDR2 from the germline V gene are MNHNS and SASEGT. CDR3 size: 13 residues. Between the trimmed V and J ends, which lost 10 bases and 7 bases, there was a span of 17 bases. Repeated repertoire sampling spanned the course of chemoradiotherapy. In its sample, this clone was seen once. Its antigen is not identified. Repertoires were generated with immunoSEQ multiplex PCR, while TCRdb's copy carries only in-frame clones and drops some. The sample lists approximately 9,700 clones, over 60% occurring once. The sequence was collected from a human donor with HPV-associated anogenital cancer. The specimen was tumor tissue, collected from a patient who underwent chemoradiotherapy. The chain is built from TRBV6-1 and TRBJ1-5, with D maybe TRBD1 (6 bases). CDR3 residues: CAICGQSRQPQHF. CDR3 DNA: TGTGCCATCTGCGGACAGTCCCGGCAGCCCCAGCATTTT.